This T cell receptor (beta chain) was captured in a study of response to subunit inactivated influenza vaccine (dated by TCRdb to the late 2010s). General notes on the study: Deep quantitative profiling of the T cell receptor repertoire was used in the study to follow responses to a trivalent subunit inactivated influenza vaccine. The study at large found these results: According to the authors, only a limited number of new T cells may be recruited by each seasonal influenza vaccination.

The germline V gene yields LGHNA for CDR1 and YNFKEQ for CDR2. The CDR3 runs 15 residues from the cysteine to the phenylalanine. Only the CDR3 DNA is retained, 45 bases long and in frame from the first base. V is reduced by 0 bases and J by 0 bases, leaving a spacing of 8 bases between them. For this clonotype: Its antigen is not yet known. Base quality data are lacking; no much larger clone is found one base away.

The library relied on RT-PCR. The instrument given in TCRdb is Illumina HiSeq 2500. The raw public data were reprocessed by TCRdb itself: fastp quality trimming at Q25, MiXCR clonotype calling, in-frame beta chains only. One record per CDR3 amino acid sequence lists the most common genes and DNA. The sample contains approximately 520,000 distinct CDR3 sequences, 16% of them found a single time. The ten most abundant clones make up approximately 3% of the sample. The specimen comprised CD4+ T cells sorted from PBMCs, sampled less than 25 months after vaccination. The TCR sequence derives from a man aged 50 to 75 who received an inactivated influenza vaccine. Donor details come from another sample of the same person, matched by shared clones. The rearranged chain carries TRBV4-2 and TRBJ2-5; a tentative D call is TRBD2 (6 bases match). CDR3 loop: CASSQDLAYQETQYF. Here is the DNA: TGTGCCAGCAGCCAAGATCTAGCGTACCAAGAGACCCAGTACTTC.